The clone carrying this TCR beta chain has ten or more counts. Its antigen is not known. The V end lost 5 bases, the J end lost 0 bases, and 14 bases lay between the germline ends. Germline values: CDR1 SEHNR, CDR2 FQNEAQ (reference sequence). This CDR3 is built from 16 residues. This record belongs to a study of T cells in Graves' hyperthyroidism and ophthalmopathy. Study at large: Peripheral blood was acquired at first diagnosis, ahead of any therapy whatsoever.

Study-level findings and limits: In blood, most of the thyroid clonotypes expanded above 0.001 were also present.

TCR beta CDR3 regions were amplified from RNA transcripts. In the first-round RT-PCR of the TCR CDR3, the HTBI primer set was used. TCRdb used MiXCR to reprocess the multiplex PCR reads, holding one entry per CDR3 protein. The sample carries about 360,000 distinct CDR3 sequences, approximately 15% recorded once. Aged 18 to 65, the patients had hyperthyroidism that was newly diagnosed and had lasted under 2 months. This clonotype originated in a man under 40 with Graves' hyperthyroidism that later progressed to Graves' ophthalmopathy. The chain has TRBV7-9 and TRBJ1-3, with D maybe TRBD1 (6 bases). The sample comprised blood. The CDR3 sequence is CASSLGAVISGNTIYF. CDR3 bases: TGTGCCAGCAGCCTGGGGGCAGTAATCTCTGGAAACACCATATATTTT.